What follows are 27 T cell receptor beta chains derived from one specimen sequenced in a study of blood T cell repertoires in COVID-19. Clones were sequenced by immunoSEQ multiplex PCR, and TCRdb holds only the in-frame ones, with some missing. Among almost 300,000 clones listed, around nine tenths were seen once. The specimen sequenced was peripheral blood. The receptor source for this set is a man between 70 and 80 years old with acute or convalescent COVID-19.

This chain connects TRBV5-1 to TRBJ2-3; 11 bases fit TRBD2. This CDR3 contains 17 residues. The V gene end was trimmed by 0 bases and the J gene end by 2 bases; junction bases not matched to a gene: 5. In germline, CDR1 is SGHRS, CDR2 YFSETQ. The CDR3 DNA reads as TGCGCCAGCAGCTTGGTCTCTAGCGGGGGGCCCACAGATACGCAGTATTTT. Its protein is CASSLVSSGGPTDTQYF.

V usage is TRBV24-1 and J usage is TRBJ1-5, with D perhaps matching TRBD1 (5 bases). The germline V and J ends were trimmed by 11 bases and 0 bases, with 25 bases remaining between them. Germline-derived CDR1 and CDR2 are KGHDR and SFDVKD. This CDR3 is 18 amino acids long. The CDR3 DNA follows: TGTGCCAAAAAAACTCAAAAGCCCGTCGGGGGTAGCAATCAGCCCCAGCATTTT. As protein: CAKKTQKPVGGSNQPQHF.

This rearrangement joins TRBV19 to TRBJ2-3; TRBD1 aligns across 12 bases. The V gene end was trimmed by 5 bases and the J gene end by 2 bases; junction bases not matched to a gene: 11. The CDR3 runs to 18 residues. CDR1 and CDR2 (germline): LNHDA, SQIVND (reference sequence). In DNA form, the CDR3 reads TGTGCCAGTAGTTCCGGGACAGGGGGCGTCGGGTCCACAGATACGCAGTATTTT. It yields the protein CASSSGTGGVGSTDTQYF.

CDR3 protein: CASSLGGEYGYTF. The CDR3 DNA reads TGTGCCAGCAGCTTAGGGGGGGAATATGGCTACACCTTC. This chain links TRBV7-8 with TRBJ1-2; weak D call: TRBD1 (5 bases). Per germline, CDR1 SGHVS and CDR2 FQNEAQ. The CDR3 has 13 residues. V shed 1 base and J shed 5 bases, with 8 bases lying between them.

The rearrangement joins TRBV5-1 to TRBJ1-2, with TRBD1 identical over 11 bases. V gave up 3 bases and J gave up 13 bases; unmatched junction bases: 5. The CDR3 length is 12 residues. Germline V gene sequence: CDR1 SGHRS, CDR2 YFSETQ. The CDR3 coding sequence is TGCGCCAGCAGCTCGGACAGGGGGCATATCACCTTC. This translates into CASSSDRGHITF. Based on the CDR3 plus reference TRBV5-1 and TRBJ1-2, the full variable domain is KAGVTQTPRYLIKTRGQQVTLSCSPISGHRSVSWYQQTPGQGLQFLFEYFSETQRNKGNFPGRFSGRQFSNSRSEMNVSTLELGDSALYLCASSSDRGHITFGSGTRLTVV.

This clone showed up just a few times. The V call is TRBV30, the J call TRBJ1-2, with D perhaps matching TRBD1 (6 bases). There are 12 residues in the CDR3. From germline, CDR1 is GTSNPN and CDR2 SVGIG (reference sequence). Deletions cut 4 bases from V and 8 bases from J, with 14 bases between. The CDR3: CAWNGGGLGYTF. The CDR3 coding sequence is TGTGCCTGGAATGGCGGGGGCCTCGGCTACACCTTC.

The CDR3: CAVLGLAATDTQYF. The CDR3 nucleotides read TGTGCCGTCCTGGGACTAGCGGCCACAGATACGCAGTATTTT. The chain is built from TRBV10-3 and TRBJ2-3, with TRBD2 matching 11 bases. V shed 11 bases, J shed 2 bases, and the junction held 6 bases outside the gene matches. CDR1 is ENHRY, CDR2 SYGVKD, per germline. The CDR3 length is 14 residues.

The rearrangement uses TRBV20-1 and TRBJ1-2, with a tentative D call TRBD1 (6 bases). Deletions cut 3 bases from V and 8 bases from J, with 16 bases between. Germline V gene data show CDR1 as DFQATT and CDR2 as SNEGSKA (reference sequence). CDR3 length equals 13 residues. The CDR3 here is CSASQQGLEGYTF. The CDR3, as DNA: TGCAGTGCTAGTCAACAGGGTCTAGAAGGCTACACCTTC.

J is TRBJ1-2 and V is TRBV6-4; TRBD1 aligns across 9 bases. The V gene's germline CDR1 is MRHNA and CDR2 SNTAGT. Trimming took 2 bases from V and 8 from J; bases not matched to a gene: 6. The CDR3 consists of 14 residues. Written as DNA, the CDR3 is TGTGCCAGCAGTGACACTCACAGGGGGCACGGCTACACCTTC. Translating it yields CASSDTHRGHGYTF.

This clone was seen just once. The rearrangement uses TRBV6-6 and TRBJ2-7; perhaps TRBD1 as D (6 bases). CDR3 length equals 12 residues. The V end lost 6 bases, the J end lost 6 bases, and 12 bases lay between the germline ends. Germline V lookup: CDR1 MNHNY, CDR2 SVGAGI (reference sequence). The CDR3 region is CASRQGMGEQYF. The CDR3 DNA follows: TGTGCCAGCAGACAGGGTATGGGCGAGCAGTACTTC.

The chain is built from TRBV15 and TRBJ1-1; perhaps TRBD1 as D (5 bases). Deletions cut 0 bases from V and 5 bases from J, with 13 bases between. This CDR3 is built from 15 residues. Germline CDR1 is LNHNV and CDR2 is YYDKDF (reference sequence). CDR3 in DNA: TGTGCCACCAGCAGAGAGCCCAGGGTAAAAACTGAAGCTTTCTTT. This encodes CATSREPRVKTEAFF. Drawing the rest from reference TRBV15 and TRBJ1-1, the complete variable domain is DAMVIQNPRYQVTQFGKPVTLSCSQTLNHNVMYWYQQKSSQAPKLLFHYYDKDFNNEADTPDNFQSRRPNTSFCFLDIRSPGLGDTAMYLCATSREPRVKTEAFFGQGTRLTVV.

The count of this clone is one. V gene TRBV19 combines with J gene TRBJ1-6; TRBD1 matches at 9 bases. Germline values: CDR1 LNHDA, CDR2 SQIVND (reference sequence). The CDR3 has 16 amino acids. The trim removed 4 bases at V and 10 bases at J, leaving 11 bases unmatched. This CDR3 is CASSRMDRGRGSPLHF. CDR3 coding DNA: TGTGCCAGTAGTAGGATGGACAGGGGTAGGGGGTCACCCCTCCACTTT.

The chain uses TRBV7-2 and TRBJ2-3; 9 positions match TRBD2. From germline, CDR1 is SGHTA and CDR2 FQGNSA. V was pared by 4 bases and J by 6 bases, with 11 bases of the junction left unmatched. CDR3 length equals 16 residues. In DNA form, the CDR3 reads TGTGCCAGCAGCTCCTTAGCGGGGGCACAAGGGGATACGCAGTATTTT. The encoded protein is CASSSLAGAQGDTQYF.

The chain employs TRBV7-9 and TRBJ2-7; 12 bases map to TRBD1. The CDR3 covers 16 residues. The junction had 6 bases not matched to a gene; V was cut back by 0 bases and J by 6 bases. Germline CDR1 reads SEHNR; CDR2 reads FQNEAQ (reference sequence). CDR3 sequence: CASSLAGDRGLGEQYF. CDR3 DNA: TGTGCCAGCAGCTTAGCCGGGGACAGGGGGCTCGGCGAGCAGTACTTC.

This chain uses TRBV30 with TRBJ1-6, with D unclear. CDR3 length: 9 amino acids. V lost 6 bases to trimming and J lost 8 bases, with 2 bases between them. Germline V gene sequence: CDR1 GTSNPN, CDR2 SVGIG (reference sequence). This CDR3 reads CACDSPLHF. CDR3 sequence (DNA): TGTGCCTGCGATTCACCCCTCCACTTT.

This clone appeared once. The genes are TRBV14 and TRBJ2-7; D may be TRBD1 (5 bases). Germline V CDR1 and CDR2: SGHDN, FVKESK. V was clipped by 3 bases and J by 0 bases, with 12 bases between them. This CDR3 is 15 amino acids long. The CDR3 loop is CASSHTTESSYEQYF. The CDR3 DNA follows: TGTGCCAGCAGCCATACGACAGAATCCTCCTACGAGCAGTACTTC.

V and J are TRBV29-1 and TRBJ1-5; no reliable D call. Trimming removed 0 bases from V and 7 bases from J, with 10 bases in between. There are 13 residues in the CDR3. The germline V gene encodes CDR1 SQVTM and CDR2 ANQGSEA. CDR3 in DNA: TGCAGCGTTGAAGACCGCTCGGGGCAGCCCCAGCATTTT. Translating gives CSVEDRSGQPQHF.

V usage is TRBV2 and J usage is TRBJ2-1; 8 bases match TRBD2. Germline CDR1 and CDR2: SNHLY and FYNNEI. Germline trimming cut 3 bases from V and 7 bases from J; bases unmatched to any gene: 8. CDR3 size: 15 residues. CDR3 region: CASSERAGAWNEQFF. CDR3 in DNA: TGTGCCAGCAGTGAGCGAGCGGGAGCCTGGAATGAGCAGTTCTTC.

The V call is TRBV10-3, the J call TRBJ2-7; 7 bases agree with TRBD1. After removal of 6 bases from V and 0 bases from J, the junction contained 5 bases not matched to a gene. This CDR3 is 14 amino acids long. Germline V gives CDR1 ENHRY, CDR2 SYGVKD. The DNA of the CDR3 is TGTGCCATCAGCGACAGGGCCCTCTCCTACGAGCAGTACTTC. This codes for CAISDRALSYEQYF.

The chain is built from TRBV19 and TRBJ2-2; D is possibly TRBD1 (5 bases). CDR1 and CDR2 from the germline V gene are LNHDA and SQIVND (reference sequence). This CDR3 spans 15 amino acids. The V end lost 2 bases, the J end lost 0 bases, and 7 bases lay between the germline ends. In nucleotides, the CDR3 is TGTGCCAGTAGTATACAGGGAACGAACACCGGGGAGCTGTTTTTT. It specifies CASSIQGTNTGELFF.

The chain combines TRBV12-3 or TRBV12-4 with TRBJ2-7, with TRBD2 identical over 8 bases. V lost 6 bases to trimming and J lost 3 bases; unmatched junction nucleotides: 4. CDR3 length: 13 amino acids. The CDR3 sequence is CASSYGTSYEQYF. Written as DNA, the CDR3 is TGTGCCAGCAGCTACGGGACTAGCTACGAGCAGTACTTC.

This chain connects TRBV7-8 to TRBJ2-7, with TRBD1 matching over 7 bases. This CDR3 has 15 amino acids. Per germline, CDR1 SGHVS and CDR2 FQNEAQ. V was clipped by 4 bases and J by 0 bases; unmatched bases: 6. CDR3 in DNA: TGTGCCAGCAGCTCTGCCCGGGACAGCTCCTACGAGCAGTACTTC. Its translation: CASSSARDSSYEQYF.

The CDR3 sequence: CASSLVSGTGVSNYGYTF. Here the CDR3 DNA reads TGTGCCAGCAGCTTAGTATCCGGGACAGGGGTGTCTAACTATGGCTACACCTTC. The chain combines TRBV7-8 with TRBJ1-2; the match to TRBD1 covers 10 bases. The CDR3 consists of 18 residues. J lost 0 bases, V lost 1 base, and 8 bases had no gene match. Germline V gives CDR1 SGHVS, CDR2 FQNEAQ.

The chain joins TRBV30 to TRBJ1-1; perhaps TRBD1 as D (6 bases). The CDR3 length is 13 residues. Trimming took off 2 bases at V and 5 bases at J, with 12 bases between the two ends. Germline V gene data show CDR1 as GTSNPN and CDR2 as SVGIG (reference sequence). For the CDR3, the DNA is TGTGCCTGGAGTACTCTTAGGGGGACTGAAGCTTTCTTT. This gives the protein CAWSTLRGTEAFF.

V and J are TRBV19 and TRBJ1-1; D is uncertain. Per germline, CDR1 LNHDA and CDR2 SQIVND (reference sequence). The CDR3 sequence is 13 residues long. Trimming left V 2 bases short and J 1 base short, with 5 bases between. The CDR3 loop is CASSITANTEAFF. As DNA, the CDR3 is TGTGCCAGTAGTATAACAGCGAACACTGAAGCTTTCTTT.

The rearrangement uses TRBV13 and TRBJ1-5; D perhaps matches TRBD1 (5 bases). Germline V CDR1 and CDR2: PRHDT, FYEKMQ (reference sequence). Deletions cut 2 bases from V and 2 bases from J, with 10 bases between. The CDR3 has 15 amino acids. CDR3 coding DNA: TGTGCCAGCAGCTTACGGAGGGGCCGCAATCAGCCCCAGCATTTT. Its protein is CASSLRRGRNQPQHF.

The CDR3 DNA follows: TGTGCCAGCAGCTTGGTATCAGTCTCTGGGGCCAACGTCCTGACTTTC. This translates into CASSLVSVSGANVLTF. This chain connects TRBV5-4 to TRBJ2-6, with no clear D. The length of the CDR3 is 16 residues. Germline V gene sequence: CDR1 SGHNT, CDR2 YYREEE (reference sequence). V was clipped by 0 bases and J by 0 bases, with 7 bases between them.